This TCR beta chain was captured in a study of Ad26.COV2.S vaccination and SARS-CoV-2 variants. The study's findings and limits: Substantial breadth was reported for post-vaccination spike-specific CD8+ and CD4+ T cells.

This clone came up a few times. No antigen is known for it. Trimming left V 3 bases short and J 8 bases short, with 13 bases between. This CDR3 comprises 13 residues. The treatment is: 15 to 20 received Ad26.COV2.S at low or high dose, single or two shots; a few received placebo; per-sample allocation not given. The investigators took samples on day 63 after the first vaccine or placebo injection. This table comes from immunoSEQ multiplex PCR, and its TCRdb copy is limited to in-frame clones, with some not included. Of 350,000 to 500,000 clones listed, roughly 87% are singletons. The genes are TRBV12-3 or TRBV12-4 and TRBJ1-2; D gene uncertain. The specimen comprised peripheral blood, sampled in a trial of Ad26.COV2.S vaccine versus placebo. The TCR comes from a person between 18 and 59 years old who received the Ad26.COV2.S COVID-19 vaccine or a placebo. CDR3 region: CASSFRLGLGYTF. In nucleotides, the CDR3 is TGTGCCAGCAGTTTCCGACTCGGTTTGGGCTACACCTTC.